This T cell receptor (beta chain) derives from a study of CD8+CD57+ T cells in acquired aplastic anemia. The authors sequenced patients whose flow cytometry had shown CD8+CD57+ cell expansion. Germline CDR1 and CDR2: DFQATT and SNEGSKA (reference sequence). The CDR3 is 16 residues long. Trimming removed 0 bases from V and 4 bases from J; junction bases left unmatched: 9. Concerning this clonotype: Antigen specificity is unknown.

Study-wide results and limits: The same twenty-nine CD8+ CDR3 sequences occurred in patients and in controls.

Researchers used genomic DNA as the template to profile TCR beta VDJ and CDR3. TCRdb re-analysed the reads in MiXCR, keeping a single row per CDR3 protein. Among roughly 260,000 distinct CDR3 sequences, 45% to 50% were seen once, and the ten largest hold over 7.5%. This clonotype was obtained from a human donor with aplastic anemia. The rearrangement joins TRBV20-1 to TRBJ1-2; 9 bases fit TRBD1. The sequencing sample was made of sorted CD4+, CD8+, or CD8+CD57+ T cells (not recorded which) from PBMCs. CDR3 in DNA: TGCAGTGCTAGAGAGGGGACAGGGCCCTTTCCCTATGGCTACACCTTC. Its protein is CSAREGTGPFPYGYTF.